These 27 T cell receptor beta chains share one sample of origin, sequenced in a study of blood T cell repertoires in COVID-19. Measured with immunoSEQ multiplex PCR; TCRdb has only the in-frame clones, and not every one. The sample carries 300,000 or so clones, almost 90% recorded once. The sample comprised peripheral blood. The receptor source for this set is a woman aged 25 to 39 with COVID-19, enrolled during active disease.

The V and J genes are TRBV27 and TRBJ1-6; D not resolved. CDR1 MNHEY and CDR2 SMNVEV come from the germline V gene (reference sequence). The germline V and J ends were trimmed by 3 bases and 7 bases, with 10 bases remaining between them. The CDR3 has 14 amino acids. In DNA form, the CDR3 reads TGTGCCAGCAGTTTCGCGGAATGGAATTCACCCCTCCACTTT. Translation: CASSFAEWNSPLHF.

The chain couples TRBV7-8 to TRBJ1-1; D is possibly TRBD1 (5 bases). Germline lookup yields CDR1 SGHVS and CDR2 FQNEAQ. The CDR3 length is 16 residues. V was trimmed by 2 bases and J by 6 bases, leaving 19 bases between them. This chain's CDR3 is CASSLIGREGTSEAFF. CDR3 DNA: TGTGCCAGCAGCTTAATAGGACGGGAGGGGACGTCTGAAGCTTTCTTT.

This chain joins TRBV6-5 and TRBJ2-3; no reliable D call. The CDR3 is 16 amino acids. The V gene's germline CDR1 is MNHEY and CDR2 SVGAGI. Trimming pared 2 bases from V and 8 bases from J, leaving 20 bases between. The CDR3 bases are TGTGCCAGCAGTTACCGGCTCCCCGTTAGCCTCGCTACGCAGTATTTT. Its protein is CASSYRLPVSLATQYF.

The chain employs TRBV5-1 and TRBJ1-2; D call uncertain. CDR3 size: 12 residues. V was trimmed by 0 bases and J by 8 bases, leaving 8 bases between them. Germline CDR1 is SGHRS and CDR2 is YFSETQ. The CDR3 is CASSLEARGYTF. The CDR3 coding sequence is TGCGCCAGCAGCTTGGAGGCTAGGGGCTACACCTTC.

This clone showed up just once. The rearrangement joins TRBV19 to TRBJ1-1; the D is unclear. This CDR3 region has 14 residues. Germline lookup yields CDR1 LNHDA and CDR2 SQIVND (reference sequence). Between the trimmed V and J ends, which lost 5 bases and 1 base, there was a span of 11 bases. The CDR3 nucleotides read TGTGCCAGTAGTGGTTGGCAGGCGAACACTGAAGCTTTCTTT. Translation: CASSGWQANTEAFF.

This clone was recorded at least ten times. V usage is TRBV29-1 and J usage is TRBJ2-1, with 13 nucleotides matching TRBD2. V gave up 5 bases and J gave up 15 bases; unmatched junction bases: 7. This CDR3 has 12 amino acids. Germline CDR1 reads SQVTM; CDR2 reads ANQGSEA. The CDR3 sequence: CSVRTSGSVWFF. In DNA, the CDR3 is TGCAGCGTTAGGACTAGCGGGAGTGTATGGTTCTTC.

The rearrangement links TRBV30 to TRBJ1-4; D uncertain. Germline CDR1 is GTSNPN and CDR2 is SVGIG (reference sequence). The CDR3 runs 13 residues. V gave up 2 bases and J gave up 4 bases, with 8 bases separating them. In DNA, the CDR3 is TGTGCCTGGAGTATCGGGTTTAATGAAAAACTGTTTTTT. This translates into CAWSIGFNEKLFF.

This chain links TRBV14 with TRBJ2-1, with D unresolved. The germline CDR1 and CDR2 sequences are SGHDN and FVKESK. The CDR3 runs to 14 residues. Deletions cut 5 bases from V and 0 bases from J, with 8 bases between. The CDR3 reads CASSLSSSYNEQFF. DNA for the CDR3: TGTGCCAGCAGCTTGTCGAGCTCCTACAATGAGCAGTTCTTC.

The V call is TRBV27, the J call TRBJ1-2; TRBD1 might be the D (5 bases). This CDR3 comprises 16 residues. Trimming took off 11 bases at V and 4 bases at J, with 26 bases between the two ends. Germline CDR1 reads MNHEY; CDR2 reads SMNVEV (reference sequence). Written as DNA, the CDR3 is TGTGCCCTCTGGGGGGGACCCGGGGACGGGAGCTATGGCTACACCTTC. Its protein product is CALWGGPGDGSYGYTF.

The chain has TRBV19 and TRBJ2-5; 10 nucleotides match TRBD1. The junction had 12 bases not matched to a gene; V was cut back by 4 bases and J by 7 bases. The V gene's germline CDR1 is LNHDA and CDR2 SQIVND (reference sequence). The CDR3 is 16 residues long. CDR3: CASSNYDGTGDATQYF. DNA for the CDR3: TGTGCCAGTAGTAACTATGACGGGACAGGGGATGCGACCCAGTACTTC.

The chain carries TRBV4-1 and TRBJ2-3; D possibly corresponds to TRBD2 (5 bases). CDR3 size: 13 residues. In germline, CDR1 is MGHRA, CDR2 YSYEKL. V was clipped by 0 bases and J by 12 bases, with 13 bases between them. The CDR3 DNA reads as TGCGCCAGCAGCCAAGAGAGGGTTTCAGACCAGTATTTT. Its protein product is CASSQERVSDQYF.

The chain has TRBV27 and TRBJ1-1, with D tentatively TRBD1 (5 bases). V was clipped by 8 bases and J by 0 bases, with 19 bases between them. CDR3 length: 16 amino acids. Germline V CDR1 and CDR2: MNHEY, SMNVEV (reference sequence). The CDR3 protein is CASGSLRVGMNTEAFF. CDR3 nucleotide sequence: TGTGCCAGCGGATCCCTCAGGGTCGGAATGAACACTGAAGCTTTCTTT.

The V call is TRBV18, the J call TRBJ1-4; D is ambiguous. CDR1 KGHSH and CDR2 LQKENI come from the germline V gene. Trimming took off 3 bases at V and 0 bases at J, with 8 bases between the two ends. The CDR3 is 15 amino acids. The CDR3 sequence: CASSPSGATNEKLFF. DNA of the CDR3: TGTGCCAGCTCACCGTCGGGAGCAACTAATGAAAAACTGTTTTTT.

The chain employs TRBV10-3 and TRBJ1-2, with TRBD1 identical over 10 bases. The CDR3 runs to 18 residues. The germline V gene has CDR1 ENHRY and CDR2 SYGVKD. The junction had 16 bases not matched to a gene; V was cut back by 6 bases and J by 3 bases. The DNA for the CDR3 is TGTGCCATCAGCCAGGGACCGGGACAGGGGCGGATCGACTATGGCTACACCTTC. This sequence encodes CAISQGPGQGRIDYGYTF.

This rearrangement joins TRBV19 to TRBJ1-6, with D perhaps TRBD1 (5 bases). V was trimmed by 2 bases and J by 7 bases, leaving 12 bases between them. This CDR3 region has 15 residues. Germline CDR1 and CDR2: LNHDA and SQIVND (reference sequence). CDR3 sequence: CASSIKGQKNSPLHF. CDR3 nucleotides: TGTGCCAGTAGTATAAAGGGGCAGAAGAATTCACCCCTCCACTTT.

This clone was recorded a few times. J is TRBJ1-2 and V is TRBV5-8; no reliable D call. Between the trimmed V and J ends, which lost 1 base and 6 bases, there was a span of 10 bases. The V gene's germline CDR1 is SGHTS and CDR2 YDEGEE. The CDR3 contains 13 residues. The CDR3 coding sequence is TGTGCCAGCAGCTTGAGAAGAGGTGATGGCTACACCTTC. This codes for CASSLRRGDGYTF.

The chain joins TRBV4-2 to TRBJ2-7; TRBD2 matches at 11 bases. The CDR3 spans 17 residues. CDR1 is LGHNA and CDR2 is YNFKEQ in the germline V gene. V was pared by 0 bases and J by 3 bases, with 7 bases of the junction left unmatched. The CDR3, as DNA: TGTGCCAGCAGCCAAGATAGACTAGCGGGATTAAGCTACGAGCAGTACTTC. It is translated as CASSQDRLAGLSYEQYF.

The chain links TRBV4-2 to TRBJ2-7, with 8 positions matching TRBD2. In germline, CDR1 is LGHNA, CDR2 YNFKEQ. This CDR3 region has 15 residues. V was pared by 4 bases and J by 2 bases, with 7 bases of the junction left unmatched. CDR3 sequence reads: CASSRPSGPTYEQYF. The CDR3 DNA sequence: TGTGCCAGCAGCCGACCTAGCGGGCCTACCTACGAGCAGTACTTC.

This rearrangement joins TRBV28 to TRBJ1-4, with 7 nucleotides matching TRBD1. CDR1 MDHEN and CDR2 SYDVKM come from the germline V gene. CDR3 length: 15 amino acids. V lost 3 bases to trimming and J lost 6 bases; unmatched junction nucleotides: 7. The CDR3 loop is CASSFLTGNHEKLFF. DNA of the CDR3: TGTGCCAGCAGTTTCCTGACAGGGAATCATGAAAAACTGTTTTTT. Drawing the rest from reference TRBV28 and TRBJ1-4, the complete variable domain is DVKVTQSSRYLVKRTGEKVFLECVQDMDHENMFWYRQDPGLGLRLIYFSYDVKMKEKGDIPEGYSVSREKKERFSLILESASTNQTSMYLCASSFLTGNHEKLFFGSGTQLSVL.

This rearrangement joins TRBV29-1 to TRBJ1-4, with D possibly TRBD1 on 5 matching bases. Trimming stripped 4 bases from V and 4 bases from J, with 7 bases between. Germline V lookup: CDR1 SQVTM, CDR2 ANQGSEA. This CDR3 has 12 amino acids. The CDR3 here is CSVGQLNEKLFF. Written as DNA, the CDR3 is TGCAGCGTTGGACAGCTTAATGAAAAACTGTTTTTT.

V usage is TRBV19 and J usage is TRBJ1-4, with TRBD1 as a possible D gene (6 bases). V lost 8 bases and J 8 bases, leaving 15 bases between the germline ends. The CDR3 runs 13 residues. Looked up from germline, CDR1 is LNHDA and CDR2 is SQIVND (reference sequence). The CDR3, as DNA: TGTGCCAGTGCTGACAGGCGAGGCGAAAAACTGTTTTTT. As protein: CASADRRGEKLFF.

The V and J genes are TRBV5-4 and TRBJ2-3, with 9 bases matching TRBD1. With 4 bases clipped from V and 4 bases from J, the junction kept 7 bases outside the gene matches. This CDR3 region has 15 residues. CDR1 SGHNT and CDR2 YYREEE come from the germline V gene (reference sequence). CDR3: CASSPDRGIADTQYF. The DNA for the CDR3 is TGTGCCAGCAGCCCTGACAGGGGGATCGCAGATACGCAGTATTTT.

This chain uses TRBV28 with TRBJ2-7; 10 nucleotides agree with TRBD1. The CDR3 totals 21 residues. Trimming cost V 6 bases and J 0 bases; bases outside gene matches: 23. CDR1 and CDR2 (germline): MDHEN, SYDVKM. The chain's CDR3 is CASRPGQGKYRGGPVSYEQYF. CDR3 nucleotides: TGTGCCAGCAGGCCGGGACAGGGGAAGTATCGGGGGGGACCCGTCTCCTACGAGCAGTACTTC.

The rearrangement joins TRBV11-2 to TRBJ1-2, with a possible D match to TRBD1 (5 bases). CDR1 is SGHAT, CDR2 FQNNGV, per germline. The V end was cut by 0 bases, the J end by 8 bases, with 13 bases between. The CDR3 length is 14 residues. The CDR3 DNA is TGTGCCAGCAGCTTAGAACCCAGGGTTATGGGCTACACCTTC. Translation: CASSLEPRVMGYTF.

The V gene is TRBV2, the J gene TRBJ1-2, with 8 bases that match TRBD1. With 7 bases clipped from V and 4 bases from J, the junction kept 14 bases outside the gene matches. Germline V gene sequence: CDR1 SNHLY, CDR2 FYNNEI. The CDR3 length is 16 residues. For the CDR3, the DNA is TGTGCCAGCACTGAGTACTCAGGGGGCGGCATCTATGGCTACACCTTC. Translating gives CASTEYSGGGIYGYTF.

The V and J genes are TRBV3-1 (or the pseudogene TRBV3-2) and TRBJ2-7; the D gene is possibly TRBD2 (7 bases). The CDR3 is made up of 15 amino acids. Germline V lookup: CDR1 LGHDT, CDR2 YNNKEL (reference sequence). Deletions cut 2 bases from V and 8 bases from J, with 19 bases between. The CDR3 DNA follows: TGTGCCAGCAGCCAATCGGGGGGAGGGGGTAGCAAGCAGTACTTC. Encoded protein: CASSQSGGGGSKQYF.

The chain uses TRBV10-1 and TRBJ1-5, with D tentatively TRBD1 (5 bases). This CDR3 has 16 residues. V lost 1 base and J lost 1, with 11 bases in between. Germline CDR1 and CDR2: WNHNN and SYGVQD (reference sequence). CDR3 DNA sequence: TGCGCCAGCAGTGAGTGGAAAGGGGAAAGCAATCAGCCCCAGCATTTT. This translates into CASSEWKGESNQPQHF.